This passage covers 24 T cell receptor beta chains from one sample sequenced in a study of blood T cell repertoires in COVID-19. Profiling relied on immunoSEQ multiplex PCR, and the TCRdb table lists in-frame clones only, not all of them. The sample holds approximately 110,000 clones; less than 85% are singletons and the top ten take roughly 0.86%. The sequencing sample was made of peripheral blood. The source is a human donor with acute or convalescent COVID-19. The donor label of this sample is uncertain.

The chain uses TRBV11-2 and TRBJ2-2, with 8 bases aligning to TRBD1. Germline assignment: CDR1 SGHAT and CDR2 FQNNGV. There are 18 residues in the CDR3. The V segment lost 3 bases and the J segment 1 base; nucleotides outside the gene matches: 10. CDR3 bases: TGTGCCAGCAGCTTCGTCCCCTCCGGGACAGGGAACACCGGGGAGCTGTTTTTT. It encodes CASSFVPSGTGNTGELFF.

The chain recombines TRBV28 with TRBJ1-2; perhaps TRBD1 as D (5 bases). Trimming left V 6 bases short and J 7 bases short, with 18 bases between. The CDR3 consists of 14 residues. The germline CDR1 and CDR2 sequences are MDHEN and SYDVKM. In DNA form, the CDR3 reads TGTGCCAGCAGAGGGCAGGGAGGCGGACGTGGCTACACCTTC. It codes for CASRGQGGGRGYTF.

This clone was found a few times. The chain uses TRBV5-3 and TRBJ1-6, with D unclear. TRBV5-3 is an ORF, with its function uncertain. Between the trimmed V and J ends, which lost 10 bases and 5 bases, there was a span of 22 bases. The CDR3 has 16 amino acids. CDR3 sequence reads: CAPYCPNPIHNSPLHF. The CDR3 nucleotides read TGTGCCCCCTACTGCCCGAATCCTATCCATAATTCACCCCTCCACTTT.

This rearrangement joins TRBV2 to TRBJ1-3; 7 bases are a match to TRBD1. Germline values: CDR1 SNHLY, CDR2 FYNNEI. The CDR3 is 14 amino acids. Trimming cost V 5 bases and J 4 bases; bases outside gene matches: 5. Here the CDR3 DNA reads TGTGCCAGCAGTCCCGACAGGGTGGGAAACACCATATATTTT. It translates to CASSPDRVGNTIYF.

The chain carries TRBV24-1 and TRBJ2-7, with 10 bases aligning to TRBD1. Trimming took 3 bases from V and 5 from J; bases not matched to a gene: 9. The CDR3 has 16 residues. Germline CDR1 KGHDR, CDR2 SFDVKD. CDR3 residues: CATSDAGQGFADEQYF. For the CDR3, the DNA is TGTGCCACCAGTGATGCGGGACAGGGGTTCGCAGACGAGCAGTACTTC.

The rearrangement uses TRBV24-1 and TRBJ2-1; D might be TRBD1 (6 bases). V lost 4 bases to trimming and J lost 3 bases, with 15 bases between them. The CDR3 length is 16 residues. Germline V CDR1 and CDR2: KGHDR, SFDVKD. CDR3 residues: CATSDSRQVHYNEQFF. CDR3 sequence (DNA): TGTGCCACCAGTGACTCGAGACAGGTTCACTACAATGAGCAGTTCTTC.

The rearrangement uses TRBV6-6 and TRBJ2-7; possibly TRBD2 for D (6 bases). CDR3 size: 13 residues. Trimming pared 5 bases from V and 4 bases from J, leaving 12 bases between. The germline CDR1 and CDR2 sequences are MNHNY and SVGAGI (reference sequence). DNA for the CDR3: TGTGCCAGCAGTGGGACTTACAATTACGAGCAGTACGTC. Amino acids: CASSGTYNYEQYV.

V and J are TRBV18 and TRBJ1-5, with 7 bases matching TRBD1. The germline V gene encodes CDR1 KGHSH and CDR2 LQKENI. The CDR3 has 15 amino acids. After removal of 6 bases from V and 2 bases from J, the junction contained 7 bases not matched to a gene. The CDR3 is CASSQTGVGNQPQHF. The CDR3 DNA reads TGTGCCAGCTCCCAAACAGGGGTCGGCAATCAGCCCCAGCATTTT.

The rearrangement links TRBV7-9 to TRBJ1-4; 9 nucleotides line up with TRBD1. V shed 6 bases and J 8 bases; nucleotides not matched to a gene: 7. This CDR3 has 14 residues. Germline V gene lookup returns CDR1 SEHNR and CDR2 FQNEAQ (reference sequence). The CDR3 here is CASRITGGDEKLFF. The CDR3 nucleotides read TGTGCCAGCAGGATCACAGGGGGCGACGAAAAACTGTTTTTT.

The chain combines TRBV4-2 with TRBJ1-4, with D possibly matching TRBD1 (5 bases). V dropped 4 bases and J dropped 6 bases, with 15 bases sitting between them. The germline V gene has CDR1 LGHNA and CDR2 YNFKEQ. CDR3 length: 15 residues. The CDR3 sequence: CASSLMSDIDEKLFF. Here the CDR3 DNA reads TGTGCCAGCAGCCTCATGTCGGACATTGATGAAAAACTGTTTTTT.

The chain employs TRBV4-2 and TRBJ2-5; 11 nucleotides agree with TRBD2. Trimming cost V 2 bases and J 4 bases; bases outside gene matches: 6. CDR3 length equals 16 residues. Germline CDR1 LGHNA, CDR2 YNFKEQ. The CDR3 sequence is CASSQSGTSGGETQYF. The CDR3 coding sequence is TGTGCCAGCAGCCAATCCGGGACTAGCGGAGGAGAGACCCAGTACTTC.

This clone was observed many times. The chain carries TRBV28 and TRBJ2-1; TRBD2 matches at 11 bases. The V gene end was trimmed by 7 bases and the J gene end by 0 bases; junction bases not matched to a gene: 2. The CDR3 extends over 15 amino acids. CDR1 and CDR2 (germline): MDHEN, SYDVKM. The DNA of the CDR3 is TGTGCCAGCACGACTAGCGGGGTCTCCTACAATGAGCAGTTCTTC. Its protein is CASTTSGVSYNEQFF.

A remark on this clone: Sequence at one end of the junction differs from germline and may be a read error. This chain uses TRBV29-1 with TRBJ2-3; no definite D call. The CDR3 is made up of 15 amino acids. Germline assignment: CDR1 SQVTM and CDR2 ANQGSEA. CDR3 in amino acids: CSVEDVTPSTDTQYF. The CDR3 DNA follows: TGCAGCGTCGAAGATGTTACTCCCTCCACAGATACGCAGTATTTT.

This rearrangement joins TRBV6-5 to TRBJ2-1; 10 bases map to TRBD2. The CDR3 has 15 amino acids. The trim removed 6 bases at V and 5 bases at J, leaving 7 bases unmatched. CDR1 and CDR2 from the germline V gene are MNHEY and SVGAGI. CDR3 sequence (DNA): TGTGCCAGCAGCTCTAGCGGGGGCGGTCACAATGAGCAGTTCTTC. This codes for CASSSSGGGHNEQFF.

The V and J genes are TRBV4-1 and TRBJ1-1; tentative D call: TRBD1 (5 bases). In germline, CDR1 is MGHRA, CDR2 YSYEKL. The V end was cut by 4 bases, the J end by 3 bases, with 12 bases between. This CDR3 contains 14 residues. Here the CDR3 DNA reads TGCGCCAGCAGCCGTCCAGGGTTGGACACTGAAGCTTTCTTT. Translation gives CASSRPGLDTEAFF.

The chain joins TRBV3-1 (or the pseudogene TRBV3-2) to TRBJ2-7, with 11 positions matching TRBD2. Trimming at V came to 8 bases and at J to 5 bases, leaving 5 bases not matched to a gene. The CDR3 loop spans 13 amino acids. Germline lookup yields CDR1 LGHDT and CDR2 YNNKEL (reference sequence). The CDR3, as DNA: TGTGCCAGCGGTGTAGCGGGGGGGAACGAGCAGTACTTC. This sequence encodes CASGVAGGNEQYF.

In nucleotides, the CDR3 is TGTGCCATCAGTGAGGCAGCGGGGGTGGGTCAAGATACGCAGTATTTT. Amino acids: CAISEAAGVGQDTQYF. V gene TRBV10-3 combines with J gene TRBJ2-3, with 8 bases that match TRBD2. The germline V gene encodes CDR1 ENHRY and CDR2 SYGVKD. V was clipped by 2 bases and J by 5 bases; unmatched bases: 9. The CDR3 is 16 residues long.

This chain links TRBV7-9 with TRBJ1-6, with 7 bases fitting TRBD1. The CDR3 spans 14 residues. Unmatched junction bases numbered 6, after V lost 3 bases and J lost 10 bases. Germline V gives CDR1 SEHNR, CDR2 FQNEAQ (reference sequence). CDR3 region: CASSFKGGESPLHF. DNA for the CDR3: TGTGCCAGCAGCTTCAAAGGGGGCGAATCACCCCTCCACTTT.

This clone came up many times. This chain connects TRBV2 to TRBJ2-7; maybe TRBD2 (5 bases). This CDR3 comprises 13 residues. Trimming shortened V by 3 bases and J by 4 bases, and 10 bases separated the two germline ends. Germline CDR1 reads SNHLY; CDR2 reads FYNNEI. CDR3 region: CASSDLTSYEQYV. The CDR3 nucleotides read TGTGCCAGCAGTGACCTTACTAGTTACGAGCAGTACGTC.

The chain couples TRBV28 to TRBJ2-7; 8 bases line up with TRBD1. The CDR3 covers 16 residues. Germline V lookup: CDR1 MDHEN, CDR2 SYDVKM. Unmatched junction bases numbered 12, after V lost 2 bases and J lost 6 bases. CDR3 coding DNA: TGTGCCAGCAGTTTAGCCTTAGGACAGGGAAGGGGCGAGCAGTACTTC. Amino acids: CASSLALGQGRGEQYF.

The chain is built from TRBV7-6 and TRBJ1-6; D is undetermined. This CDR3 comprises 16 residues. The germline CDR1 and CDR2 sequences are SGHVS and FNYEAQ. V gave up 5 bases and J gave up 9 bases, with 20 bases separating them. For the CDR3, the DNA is TGTGCCAGCAGCCCACGGGTGGGTCCAATGGGTTCACCCCTCCACTTT. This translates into CASSPRVGPMGSPLHF. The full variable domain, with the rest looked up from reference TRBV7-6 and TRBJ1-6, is GAGVSQSPRYKVTKRGQDVALRCDPISGHVSLYWYRQALGQGPEFLTYFNYEAQQDKSGLPNDRFSAERPEGSISTLTIQRTEQRDSAMYRCASSPRVGPMGSPLHFGNGTRLTVT.

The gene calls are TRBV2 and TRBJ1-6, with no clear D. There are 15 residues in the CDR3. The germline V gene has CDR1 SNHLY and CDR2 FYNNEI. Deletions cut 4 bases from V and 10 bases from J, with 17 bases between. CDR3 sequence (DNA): TGTGCCAGCAGTGTAGAGCGAGCACACCAATCACCCCTCCACTTT. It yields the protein CASSVERAHQSPLHF.

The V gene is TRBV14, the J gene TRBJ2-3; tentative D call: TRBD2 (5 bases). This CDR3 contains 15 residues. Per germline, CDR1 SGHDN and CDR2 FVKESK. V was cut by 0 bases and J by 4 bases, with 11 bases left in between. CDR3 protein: CASSQDPGWADTQYF. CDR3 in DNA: TGTGCCAGCAGCCAAGACCCGGGGTGGGCAGATACGCAGTATTTT.

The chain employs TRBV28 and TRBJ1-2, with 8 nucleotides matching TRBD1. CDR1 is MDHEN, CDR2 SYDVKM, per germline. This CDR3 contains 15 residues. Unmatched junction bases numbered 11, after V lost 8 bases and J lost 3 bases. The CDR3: CASETTGGRYYGYTF. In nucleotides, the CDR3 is TGTGCCAGCGAGACCACAGGGGGACGATACTATGGCTACACCTTC.